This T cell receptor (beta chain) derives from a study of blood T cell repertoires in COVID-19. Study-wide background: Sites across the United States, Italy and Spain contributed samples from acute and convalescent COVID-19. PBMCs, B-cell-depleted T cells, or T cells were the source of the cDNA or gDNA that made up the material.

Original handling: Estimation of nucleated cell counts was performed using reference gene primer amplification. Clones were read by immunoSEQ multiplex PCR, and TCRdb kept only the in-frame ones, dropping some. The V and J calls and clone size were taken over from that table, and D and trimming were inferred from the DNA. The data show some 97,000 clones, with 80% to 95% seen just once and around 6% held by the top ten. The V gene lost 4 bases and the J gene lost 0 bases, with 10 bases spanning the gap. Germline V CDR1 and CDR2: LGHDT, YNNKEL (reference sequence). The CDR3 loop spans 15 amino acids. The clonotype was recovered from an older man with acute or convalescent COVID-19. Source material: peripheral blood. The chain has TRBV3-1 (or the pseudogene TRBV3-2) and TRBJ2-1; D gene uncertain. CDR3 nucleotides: TGTGCCAGCAGCCCAACTACTAACTCCTACAATGAGCAGTTCTTC. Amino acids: CASSPTTNSYNEQFF.